Following are 20 T cell receptor beta chains from one sample sequenced in a study of neurological immune-mediated disorders (dated by TCRdb to the late 2010s). Preparation of the library involved 5' RACE. Sequencer: Illumina HiSeq 2500. TCRdb reprocessed the public reads (quality trimming at Q25 with fastp, clone calling with MiXCR) and kept in-frame beta chains. Every entry covers one CDR3 protein and lists the most common genes and DNA from its rows. The sample table contains about 33,000 distinct CDR3 sequences; only one count was recorded for over 1.2% of them. The ten largest account for approximately 9.2% of the sample. Sequencing was carried out using PBMCs. Source of these receptors: a woman younger than 45 with multiple sclerosis.

This clonotype has at least ten counts. This chain links TRBV24-1 with TRBJ2-1; TRBD1 might be the D (7 bases). The CDR3 sequence is 13 residues long. Looked up from germline, CDR1 is KGHDR and CDR2 is SFDVKD. V lost 11 bases to trimming and J lost 8 bases, with 18 bases between them. This CDR3 reads CASSEGADHEQFF. The CDR3 DNA is TGTGCCAGTTCGGAGGGGGCCGACCATGAGCAGTTCTTC.

This clonotype has at least ten counts. The CDR3 sequence is CASSLDRVGYEQYF. In nucleotides, the CDR3 is TGTGCCAGCAGCCTCGACAGGGTCGGATACGAGCAGTACTTC. The rearrangement uses TRBV6-6 and TRBJ2-7; 7 bases agree with TRBD1. The junction had 9 bases not matched to a gene; V was cut back by 6 bases and J by 4 bases. The CDR3 runs to 14 residues. CDR1 and CDR2 from the germline V gene are MNHNY and SVGAGI (reference sequence).

This clonotype was observed many times. The chain combines TRBV5-1 with TRBJ1-5, with D possibly being TRBD1 (5 bases). Germline V gene data show CDR1 as SGHRS and CDR2 as YFSETQ. This CDR3 region has 15 residues. Trimming took 0 bases from V and 4 from J, leaving 11 bases between them. The CDR3: CASSLEGARNQPQHF. CDR3 sequence (DNA): TGCGCCAGCAGCTTGGAAGGGGCGCGAAATCAGCCCCAGCATTTT.

The V call is TRBV27, the J call TRBJ1-4, with a tentative D call TRBD1 (5 bases). The CDR3 extends over 15 amino acids. V lost 5 bases to trimming and J lost 4 bases, with 14 bases between them. The V gene's germline CDR1 is MNHEY and CDR2 SMNVEV (reference sequence). This CDR3 reads CASSGGGRGNEKLFF. CDR3 bases: TGTGCCAGCAGTGGGGGGGGAAGGGGTAATGAAAAACTGTTTTTT.

This clonotype was seen repeatedly, ten times or more. V gene TRBV7-6 combines with J gene TRBJ1-3; D unresolved. Looked up from germline, CDR1 is SGHVS and CDR2 is FNYEAQ. V dropped 2 bases and J dropped 0 bases, with 11 bases sitting between them. The length of the CDR3 is 16 residues. CDR3 coding DNA: TGTGCCAGCAGCTTAATTGCCAGCCTCTCTGGAAACACCATATATTTT. Protein sequence: CASSLIASLSGNTIYF.

This clonotype was recorded many times. The chain joins TRBV28 to TRBJ1-2; possibly TRBD1 for D (5 bases). CDR1 is MDHEN and CDR2 is SYDVKM in the germline V gene. V shed 6 bases and J shed 9 bases, with 17 bases lying between them. There are 13 residues in the CDR3. The chain's CDR3 is CASSQPGPVSYTF. CDR3 bases: TGTGCCAGCAGCCAACCGGGGCCAGTAAGCTACACCTTC.

This clonotype was counted at least ten times. The CDR3 carries no conserved terminal phenylalanine or tryptophan, so it likely arises from a read error. The chain uses TRBV9 and TRBJ1-2, with D unresolved. The CDR3 consists of 16 residues. Trimming left V 6 bases short and J 4 bases short, with 22 bases between. Per germline, CDR1 SGDLS and CDR2 YYNGEE. The CDR3 coding sequence is TGTGCCAGCAACGCCGGGTCAACTTCATCTTTCTATGGCTACACCATC. Its protein product is CASNAGSTSSFYGYTI.

This clonotype has at least ten counts. The chain is built from TRBV5-6 and TRBJ2-3; D not certain. Between the trimmed V and J ends, which lost 4 bases and 4 bases, there was a span of 10 bases. The germline gives CDR1 SGHDT, CDR2 YYEEEE. The CDR3 is 13 amino acids. In DNA, the CDR3 is TGTGCCAGCAGCCCATGGGCCGCAGATACGCAGTATTTT. Its protein product is CASSPWAADTQYF.

This clonotype was found many times. The rearrangement uses TRBV5-5 and TRBJ2-1; a possible D gene is TRBD2 (5 bases). With 4 bases removed from V and 7 bases from J, the gap between germline ends came to 15 bases. CDR1 is SGHKS and CDR2 is YYEKEE in the germline V gene (reference sequence). This CDR3 is 14 amino acids long. The CDR3 nucleotides read TGTGCCAGCAGCCGTCCTTTGAGGGAGAATGAGCAGTTCTTC. Residues: CASSRPLRENEQFF. Supplemented by reference TRBV5-5 and TRBJ2-1, the full variable domain reads DAGVTQSPTHLIKTRGQQVTLRCSPISGHKSVSWYQQVLGQGPQFIFQYYEKEERGRGNFPDRFSARQFPNYSSELNVNALLLGDSALYLCASSRPLRENEQFFGPGTRLTVL.

The rearrangement joins TRBV25-1 to TRBJ2-3, with a possible D match to TRBD1 (6 bases). The CDR3 covers 14 residues. The ends were cut back, 4 bases at V and 2 bases at J, with 10 bases in the middle. Germline assignment: CDR1 MGHDK and CDR2 SYGVNS. The CDR3 is CASSGDKYTDTQYF. The CDR3 DNA reads as TGTGCCAGCAGTGGGGACAAATACACAGATACGCAGTATTTT.

This clonotype was picked up many times. This chain connects TRBV12-3 or TRBV12-4 to TRBJ1-2, with 9 bases fitting TRBD1. V lost 6 bases and J lost 6; bases outside the gene matches: 5. The CDR3 has 13 amino acids. The CDR3 loop is CASRLGTGNGYTF. DNA for the CDR3: TGTGCCAGCAGGCTCGGGACAGGGAATGGCTACACCTTC.

This clonotype showed up many times. V usage is TRBV4-1 and J usage is TRBJ2-2; D possibly corresponds to TRBD2 (5 bases). Germline V lookup: CDR1 MGHRA, CDR2 YSYEKL. The CDR3 runs 12 residues. The V end lost 4 bases, the J end lost 13 bases, and 13 bases lay between the germline ends. CDR3 sequence reads: CASSPEPGRLFF. The CDR3 DNA is TGCGCCAGCAGCCCAGAACCGGGAAGGCTGTTTTTT.

This clonotype has a count of ten or more. This rearrangement joins TRBV6-6 to TRBJ2-5; a weak D match, TRBD1 (5 bases). The CDR3 runs 14 residues. Trimming shortened V by 5 bases and J by 3 bases, and 13 bases separated the two germline ends. Germline CDR1 and CDR2: MNHNY and SVGAGI (reference sequence). CDR3 bases: TGTGCCAGCAGTACTAAGGCAGGGAAAGAGACCCAGTACTTC. Translation gives CASSTKAGKETQYF.

At least ten counts were recorded for this clonotype. The rearrangement joins TRBV12-3 or TRBV12-4 to TRBJ1-1; 8 bases are a match to TRBD1. The CDR3 runs to 15 residues. Trimming cost V 4 bases and J 1 base; bases outside gene matches: 5. The chain's CDR3 is CASSSRTGTNTEAFF. CDR3 nucleotide sequence: TGTGCCAGCAGTTCTCGGACAGGGACGAACACTGAAGCTTTCTTT.

This clonotype was found many times. The chain carries TRBV7-6 and TRBJ1-5, with TRBD1 matching over 9 bases. Germline V gives CDR1 SGHVS, CDR2 FNYEAQ. The CDR3 has 14 residues. The V and J ends lost 1 base and 7 bases, in that order; junction bases with no gene match: 2. CDR3 coding DNA: TGTGCCAGCAGCTTAGGGACAGGGGCCCAGCCCCAGCATTTT. It specifies CASSLGTGAQPQHF. Complete variable domain (other parts from reference TRBV7-6 and TRBJ1-5): GAGVSQSPRYKVTKRGQDVALRCDPISGHVSLYWYRQALGQGPEFLTYFNYEAQQDKSGLPNDRFSAERPEGSISTLTIQRTEQRDSAMYRCASSLGTGAQPQHFGDGTRLSIL.

The sample holds many counts of this clonotype. The chain couples TRBV5-1 to TRBJ1-4, with a tentative D call TRBD1 (5 bases). In germline, CDR1 is SGHRS, CDR2 YFSETQ. The V end was cut by 1 base, the J end by 3 bases, with 7 bases between. The CDR3 totals 14 residues. As DNA, the CDR3 is TGCGCCAGCAGCTTGTCGACAGCTAATGAAAAACTGTTTTTT. Amino acid sequence: CASSLSTANEKLFF.

This clonotype showed up many times. V is TRBV4-3 and J is TRBJ2-3, with 9 bases aligning to TRBD2. Germline V gives CDR1 LGHNA, CDR2 YSLEER. CDR3 size: 17 residues. After removal of 0 bases from V and 2 bases from J, the junction contained 6 bases not matched to a gene. CDR3 coding DNA: TGCGCCAGCAGCCAAGACCCGAGCGGGGGGCCCACAGATACGCAGTATTTT. Protein: CASSQDPSGGPTDTQYF.

This clonotype has at least ten counts. V usage is TRBV6-6 and J usage is TRBJ1-2; D perhaps matches TRBD1 (5 bases). Germline V gives CDR1 MNHNY, CDR2 SVGAGI (reference sequence). CDR3 size: 13 residues. V shed 4 bases and J shed 8 bases, with 14 bases lying between them. CDR3 in amino acids: CASSLRGPRGYTF. The CDR3 DNA is TGTGCCAGCAGTTTAAGGGGCCCGCGAGGCTACACCTTC.

There are many counts of this clonotype. The chain couples TRBV7-2 to TRBJ2-2; 8 nucleotides line up with TRBD2. The CDR3 covers 16 residues. With V trimmed by 2 bases and J by 0 bases, 2 bases remained unmatched. Germline V gives CDR1 SGHTA, CDR2 FQGNSA. As DNA, the CDR3 is TGTGCCAGCAGCTTACCGGGAGGGACGAACACCGGGGAGCTGTTTTTT. Its protein product is CASSLPGGTNTGELFF.

This clonotype was counted many times. This chain joins TRBV6-6 and TRBJ1-2; possibly TRBD1 for D (6 bases). Trimming shortened V by 7 bases and J by 4 bases, and 13 bases separated the two germline ends. The CDR3 runs 13 residues. Germline V gene sequence: CDR1 MNHNY, CDR2 SVGAGI (reference sequence). The CDR3 spells CASIVQGTYGYTF. The CDR3, as DNA: TGTGCCAGCATCGTGCAGGGGACCTATGGCTACACCTTC.